The next 4 T cell receptor beta chains were all read from a single sample in a study of shared clonotypes between healthy human individuals. Measured with immunoSEQ multiplex PCR; TCRdb has only the in-frame clones, and not every one. The table lists more than 2,000,000 clones, about 92% of them singletons. The sequencing sample was made of naive CD4+ T cells sorted from blood. The subset is: CD45RA+ positively selected. The receptors were gathered from a young man in good health.

The chain recombines TRBV9 with TRBJ1-3; possible D gene TRBD1, 5 bases. The V gene's germline CDR1 is SGDLS and CDR2 YYNGEE. The V and J ends lost 3 bases and 13 bases respectively, with 17 bases between them. There are 13 residues in the CDR3. The CDR3 sequence: CASSEGTAGGIYF. The CDR3 bases are TGTGCCAGCAGCGAGGGGACGGCCGGTGGAATATATTTT.

The chain joins TRBV7-2 to TRBJ1-5, with D possibly being TRBD1 (6 bases). This CDR3 has 16 amino acids. V lost 1 base and J lost 2, with 12 bases in between. CDR1 is SGHTA and CDR2 is FQGNSA in the germline V gene. CDR3 bases: TGTGCCAGCAGCTTAGTGGGGGGCGCGGGCAATCAGCCCCAGCATTTT. Translated, it gives CASSLVGGAGNQPQHF.

The chain recombines TRBV11-2 with TRBJ2-1, with TRBD2 matching over 14 bases. Germline CDR1 is SGHAT and CDR2 is FQNNGV. Trimming at V came to 5 bases and at J to 8 bases, leaving 8 bases not matched to a gene. The CDR3 totals 16 residues. CDR3 in amino acids: CASSAPTSGGGHEQFF. The DNA of the CDR3 is TGTGCCAGCAGCGCCCCGACTAGCGGGGGGGGGCATGAGCAGTTCTTC. Combining the CDR3 with reference TRBV11-2 and TRBJ2-1 gives the whole variable domain EAGVAQSPRYKIIEKRQSVAFWCNPISGHATLYWYQQILGQGPKLLIQFQNNGVVDDSQLPKDRFSAERLKGVDSTLKIQPAKLEDSAVYLCASSAPTSGGGHEQFFGPGTRLTVL.

The table lists this clone with a count of one. The chain is built from TRBV2 and TRBJ1-4; D is possibly TRBD1 (6 bases). V lost 6 bases and J 4 bases, leaving 12 bases between the germline ends. The CDR3 is 14 amino acids. Per the germline V gene, CDR1 is SNHLY and CDR2 is FYNNEI. CDR3 DNA: TGTGCCAGCAGCGAACAGGGCATTAATGAAAAACTGTTTTTT. Its translation: CASSEQGINEKLFF. The whole variable domain, filled in from reference TRBV2 and TRBJ1-4, reads EPEVTQTPSHQVTQMGQEVILRCVPISNHLYFYWYRQILGQKVEFLVSFYNNEISEKSEIFDDQFSVERPDGSNFTLKIRSTKLEDSAMYFCASSEQGINEKLFFGSGTQLSVL.